This T cell receptor (beta chain) comes out of a study of tumor-infiltrating lymphocytes in primary liver carcinoma. Blood RNA came from unsorted whole blood; germline DNA was also extracted. Chronic HBV infection affected patients, none of whom had received treatment. A primer matching the constant region was used to make TCR beta cDNA from approximately 520 ng of total RNA. Slightly modified ARM-PCR, run as three nested multiplex PCR rounds, produced the TCR beta libraries. One entry per CDR3 protein results from TCRdb running MiXCR on the multiplex PCR reads. This repertoire shows about 210,000 distinct CDR3 sequences, less than 75% found once; its top ten account for around 7.1%. The receptor was isolated from a woman in her sixties with primary liver carcinoma and hepatitis B virus infection. Sequencing input: peripheral blood.

CDR3 residues: CASSYGIGGRDYEQYF. The CDR3 region has the DNA TGTGCCAGCAGTTACGGTATAGGGGGCAGGGACTACGAGCAGTACTTC. This chain uses TRBV6-2 or TRBV6-3 with TRBJ2-7; 7 nucleotides line up with TRBD1. J gave up 3 bases and V 2 bases, and 10 bases lay outside the gene matches. CDR3 length equals 16 residues. CDR1 MNHEY and CDR2 SVGEGT come from the germline V gene.